The present entry profiles one TCR beta chain with its context. The antigen is unknown. This CDR3 contains 14 residues. Germline V gene sequence: CDR1 SGHRS, CDR2 YFSETQ. Trimming stripped 2 bases from V and 6 bases from J, with 11 bases between. It was considered stable Graves' hyperthyroidism when ophthalmopathy did not progress within 18 months. This sample holds PBMCs from about 10 ml fresh peripheral blood. The sample is drawn from a study of T cells in Graves' hyperthyroidism and ophthalmopathy. Findings and caveats of the study: Ophthalmopathy, which appeared later, was predicted by the model a median around 6.5 months before onset. Ophthalmopathy was told apart from stable hyperthyroidism by a 13 V-J model.

The CDR3 regions of TCR beta were amplified from RNA transcripts. During a first-round RT-PCR of the TCR CDR3, the HTBI primer set was used. One entry per CDR3 protein, called by TCRdb with MiXCR from the multiplex PCR reads. The table records around 440,000 distinct CDR3 sequences, roughly 14% of them present only once. Sequencing input: blood. The receptor's source is a woman under 30 with Graves' hyperthyroidism. J is TRBJ1-4 and V is TRBV5-1; D is possibly TRBD1 (6 bases). The chain's CDR3 is CASSFQGTDEKLFF. DNA for the CDR3: TGCGCCAGCAGCTTTCAGGGGACGGATGAAAAACTGTTTTTT.